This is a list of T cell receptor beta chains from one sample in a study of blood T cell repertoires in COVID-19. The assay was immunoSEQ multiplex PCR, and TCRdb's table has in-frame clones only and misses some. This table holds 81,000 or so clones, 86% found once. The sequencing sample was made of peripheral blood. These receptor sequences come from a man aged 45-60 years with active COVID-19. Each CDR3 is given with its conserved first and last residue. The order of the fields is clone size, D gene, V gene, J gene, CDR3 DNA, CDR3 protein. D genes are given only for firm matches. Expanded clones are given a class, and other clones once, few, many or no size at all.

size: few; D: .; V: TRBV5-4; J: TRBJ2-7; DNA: TGTGCCAGCAGCTACCTGTGGGAGCCCCCCTACGAGCAGTACTTC; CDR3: CASSYLWEPPYEQYF
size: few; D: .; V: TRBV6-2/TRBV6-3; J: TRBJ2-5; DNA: TGTGCCAGCAGTTATGGGCAGACCCAGTACTTC; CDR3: CASSYGQTQYF
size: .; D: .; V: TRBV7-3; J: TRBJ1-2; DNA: TGTGCCAGCAGCAACCCAGGGGAGGGTGGCTACACCTTC; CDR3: CASSNPGEGGYTF
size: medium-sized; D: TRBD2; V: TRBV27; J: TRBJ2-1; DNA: TGTGCCAGCAGTGTGGGAGGGCCACTTGATGAGCAGTTCTTC; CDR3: CASSVGGPLDEQFF
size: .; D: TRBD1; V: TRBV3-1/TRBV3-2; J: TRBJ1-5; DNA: TGTGCCAGCAGCCAAGGGACAGGGGCTTATCAGCCCCAGCATTTT; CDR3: CASSQGTGAYQPQHF
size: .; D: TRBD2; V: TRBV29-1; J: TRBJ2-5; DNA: TGCAGCGTTTTTCCGACTAGCGGGAGTAAGGGGACCCAGTACTTC; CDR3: CSVFPTSGSKGTQYF
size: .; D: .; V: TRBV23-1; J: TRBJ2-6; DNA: TGCGCCAGCAGTCAATTCTCCACGAGGGTTGGGGCCAACGTCCTGACTTTC; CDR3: CASSQFSTRVGANVLTF
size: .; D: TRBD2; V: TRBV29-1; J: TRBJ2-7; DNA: TGCAGCGTTCTCAGCGGGAGGTCCCCCTACGAGCAGTACTTC; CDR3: CSVLSGRSPYEQYF
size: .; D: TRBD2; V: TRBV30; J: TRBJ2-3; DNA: TGTGCCTGGAGTGCGGGGACTAGCGGGAGTGTCACAGATACGCAGTATTTT; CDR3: CAWSAGTSGSVTDTQYF
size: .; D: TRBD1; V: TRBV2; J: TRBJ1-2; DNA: TGTGCCAGCATCCTTCGGGGACAGGGAGGCTATGGCTACACCTTC; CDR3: CASILRGQGGYGYTF
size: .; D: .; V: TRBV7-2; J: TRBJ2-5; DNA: TGTGCCAGCAGCTTCCAGGGAGGTCTACCCCAAGAGACCCAGTACTTC; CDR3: CASSFQGGLPQETQYF
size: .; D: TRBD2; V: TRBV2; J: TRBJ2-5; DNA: TGTGCCAGCAGTGGTACTAGCGGGGGGCAAGAGACCCAGTACTTC; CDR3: CASSGTSGGQETQYF
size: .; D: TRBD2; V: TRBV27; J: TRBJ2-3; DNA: TGTGCCAGCAGCGGGACTAGCGGAACAGATACGCAGTATTTT; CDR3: CASSGTSGTDTQYF
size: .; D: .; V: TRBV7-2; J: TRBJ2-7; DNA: TGTGCCAGCAGCCGGATGGGACTTGGATACGAGCAGTACTTC; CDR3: CASSRMGLGYEQYF
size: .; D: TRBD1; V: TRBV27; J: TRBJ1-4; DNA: TGTGCCAGCAGTGCGATCCAGGGGGGAAAACTGTTTTTT; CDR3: CASSAIQGGKLFF
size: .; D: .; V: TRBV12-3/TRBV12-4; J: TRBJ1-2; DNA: TGTGCCAGCAGCCCCGACGGACTCTATGGCTACACCTTC; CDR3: CASSPDGLYGYTF
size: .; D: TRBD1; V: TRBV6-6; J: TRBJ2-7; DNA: TGTGCCAGCAGCTCGGGACAGGGGGCGCGCGAGCAGTACTTC; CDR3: CASSSGQGAREQYF
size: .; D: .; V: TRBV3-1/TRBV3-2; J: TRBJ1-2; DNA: TGTGCCAGCAGCCAAGAAGTAAAGGGGCAGAACCTTGGCTACACCTTC; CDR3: CASSQEVKGQNLGYTF
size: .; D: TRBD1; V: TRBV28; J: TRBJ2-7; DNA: TGTGCCAGCACTACAGGGGGCCTACCCTACGAGCAGTACTTC; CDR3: CASTTGGLPYEQYF
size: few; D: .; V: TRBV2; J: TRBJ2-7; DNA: TGTGCCAGCAGCCGGGACAACTACGAGCAGTACTTC; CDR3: CASSRDNYEQYF
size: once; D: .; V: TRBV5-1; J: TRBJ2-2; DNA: TGCGCCAGCAGCTTGGGTTCTTCCGAGGCCGGGGAGCTGTTTTTT; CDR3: CASSLGSSEAGELFF
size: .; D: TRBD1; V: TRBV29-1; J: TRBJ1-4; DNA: TGCAGCCATTCTACCGGGACAGACGAAAAACTGTTTTTT; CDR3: CSHSTGTDEKLFF
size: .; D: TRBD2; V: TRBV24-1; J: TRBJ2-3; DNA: TGTGCCACCAGGGGACTAGACGCAGATACGCAGTATTTT; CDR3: CATRGLDADTQYF
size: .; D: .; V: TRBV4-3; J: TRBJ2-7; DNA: TGCGCCAGCAGCCAAGATAAGGAGCGAACCGAGCAGTACTTC; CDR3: CASSQDKERTEQYF
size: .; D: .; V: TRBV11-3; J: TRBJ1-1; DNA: TGTGCCAGCAGCTTAGATATTCACAGGGTTTTGGACACTGAAGCTTTCTTT; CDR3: CASSLDIHRVLDTEAFF
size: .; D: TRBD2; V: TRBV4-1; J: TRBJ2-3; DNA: TGCGCCAGCAGCCCAGGTTCACTAGCGGGAGGAGTGAGCACAGATACGCAGTATTTT; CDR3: CASSPGSLAGGVSTDTQYF
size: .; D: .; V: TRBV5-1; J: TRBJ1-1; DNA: TGCGCCAGCAGCTTGTACTCCTCGGGCACTGAAGCTTTCTTT; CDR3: CASSLYSSGTEAFF
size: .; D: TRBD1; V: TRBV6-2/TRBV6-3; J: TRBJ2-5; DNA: TGTGCCAGCAGTTACTCTCGAGGGGGCCACAGGGGGCGAGAGACCCAGTACTTC; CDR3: CASSYSRGGHRGRETQYF
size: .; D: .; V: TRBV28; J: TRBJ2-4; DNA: TGTGCCAGCAGTCCTAGGGGGGGCCTAAACATTCAGTACTTC; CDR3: CASSPRGGLNIQYF
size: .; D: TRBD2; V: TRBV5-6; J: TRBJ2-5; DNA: TGTGCCAGCAGCTCCTTGGGGACGACTAGCGGCCTCCCCGGGACCCAGTACTTC; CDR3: CASSSLGTTSGLPGTQYF
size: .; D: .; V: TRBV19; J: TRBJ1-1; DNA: TGTGCCAGTAGTATAGAGTTCGTTGGGAGCTACACTGAAGCTTTCTTT; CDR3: CASSIEFVGSYTEAFF
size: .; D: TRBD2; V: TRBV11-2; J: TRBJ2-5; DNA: TGTGCCAGCAGCTTGTTTCTAGCGGGGCCTTACGAGACCCAGTACTTC; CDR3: CASSLFLAGPYETQYF
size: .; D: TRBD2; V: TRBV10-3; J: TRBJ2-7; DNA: TGTGCCATCAGTGAGAGGAGCAGGACTAGAGGGAACGAGCAGTACTTC; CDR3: CAISERSRTRGNEQYF
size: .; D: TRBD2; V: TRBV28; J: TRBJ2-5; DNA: TGTGCCAGCAGTAGCGGTGTAGCGGGAGGAAGAGAGACCCAGTACTTC; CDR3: CASSSGVAGGRETQYF
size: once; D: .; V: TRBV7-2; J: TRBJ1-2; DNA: TGTGCCAGCAGCTTAAGAGGCTATGGCTACACCTTC; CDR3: CASSLRGYGYTF
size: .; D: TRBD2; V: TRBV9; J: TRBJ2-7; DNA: TGTGCCAGCATCCTCTATCTAGCGGGAGGAGTCGGCGAGCAGTACTTC; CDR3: CASILYLAGGVGEQYF
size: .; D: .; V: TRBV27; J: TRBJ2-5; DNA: TGTGCCAGCAGCCTCCAGGAGACCCAGTACTTC; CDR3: CASSLQETQYF
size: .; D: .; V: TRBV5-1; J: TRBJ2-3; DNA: TGCGCCAGCAGCCTCACAGGGACAGATACGCAGTATTTT; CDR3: CASSLTGTDTQYF
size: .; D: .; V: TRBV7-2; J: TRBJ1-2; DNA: TGTGCCAGCAGCTTAGGAAGAGGCCTCAACTATGGCTACACCTTC; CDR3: CASSLGRGLNYGYTF
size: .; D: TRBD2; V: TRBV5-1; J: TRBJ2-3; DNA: TGCGCCAGCAGCTTGGGGCTAGCGGGGAACACAGATACGCAGTATTTT; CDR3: CASSLGLAGNTDTQYF
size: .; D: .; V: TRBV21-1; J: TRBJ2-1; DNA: TGTGCCAGCAGCATCAAGACAGGGACCCTTCACAATGAGCAGTTCTTC; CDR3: CASSIKTGTLHNEQFF
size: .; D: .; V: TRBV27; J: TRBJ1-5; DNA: TGTGCCAGCAGTTTATTCACAGGGACTCAGCCCCAGCATTTT; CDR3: CASSLFTGTQPQHF
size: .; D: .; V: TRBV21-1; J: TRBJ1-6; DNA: TGTGCCAGCAGCAACCAACGGAGCCCCTATAATTCACCCCTCCACTTT; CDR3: CASSNQRSPYNSPLHF
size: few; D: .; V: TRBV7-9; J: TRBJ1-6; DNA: TGTGCCAGCAGCTTAGCAGAGGTGGATTCACCCCTCCACTTT; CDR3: CASSLAEVDSPLHF
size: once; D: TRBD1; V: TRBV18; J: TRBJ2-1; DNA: TGTGCCAGCTCACGGGACAGGGGAGACAATGAGCAGTTCTTC; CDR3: CASSRDRGDNEQFF
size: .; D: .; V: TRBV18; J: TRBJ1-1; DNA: TGTGCCAGCTCACCAAGGACAGAAAACACTGAAGCTTTCTTT; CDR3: CASSPRTENTEAFF
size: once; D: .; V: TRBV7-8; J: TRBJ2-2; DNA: TGTGCCAGCACAAAGGGACTCGCGAACACCGGGGAGCTGTTTTTT; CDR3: CASTKGLANTGELFF
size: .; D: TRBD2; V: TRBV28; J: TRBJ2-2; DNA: TGTGCCAGCCGACTAGCGGGGGGGCAGGTCACCGGGGAGCTGTTTTTT; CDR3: CASRLAGGQVTGELFF
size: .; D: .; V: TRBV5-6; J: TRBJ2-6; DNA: TGTGCCAGCAGGGTTACACAGGGTTACTCTGGGGCCAACGTCCTGACTTTC; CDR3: CASRVTQGYSGANVLTF
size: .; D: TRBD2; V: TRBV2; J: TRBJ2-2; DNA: TGTGCCAGCAGTGTTAGACTAGCGGGGGGGACCGGGGAGCTGTTTTTT; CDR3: CASSVRLAGGTGELFF
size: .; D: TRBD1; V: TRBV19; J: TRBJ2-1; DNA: TGTGCCAGTAGTAGGCAGGGGGCGGGGAATGAGCAGTTCTTC; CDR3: CASSRQGAGNEQFF
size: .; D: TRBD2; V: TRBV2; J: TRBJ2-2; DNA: TGTGCCAGCAGTCCGCGGGAGAATATCGGGGAGCTGTTTTTT; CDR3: CASSPRENIGELFF
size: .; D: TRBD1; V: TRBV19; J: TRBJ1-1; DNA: TGTGCCAGTAGTACCAGGGACAGGAGTAGCGAAGCTTTCTTT; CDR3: CASSTRDRSSEAFF
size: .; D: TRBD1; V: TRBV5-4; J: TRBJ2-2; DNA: TGTGCCAGCTCGGGAGGGACAGGGGTTTTTCCCGGGGAGCTGTTTTTT; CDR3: CASSGGTGVFPGELFF
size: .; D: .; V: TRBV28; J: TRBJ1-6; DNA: TGTGCCACCCCTTTCGACAGAGATAATTCACCCCTCCACTTT; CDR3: CATPFDRDNSPLHF
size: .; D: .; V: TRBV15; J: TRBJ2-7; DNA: TGTGCCACCAGCAGAGCCCCGGGGGTGGGCAAGCAGTACTTC; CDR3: CATSRAPGVGKQYF
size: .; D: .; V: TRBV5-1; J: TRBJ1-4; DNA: TGCGCCAGCAGCTTGGCCCCCCAGGGATCGAGTGAAAAACTGTTTTTT; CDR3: CASSLAPQGSSEKLFF